This TCR beta chain was observed in a study of CD8 T cells in ankylosing spondylitis. V lost 3 bases and J lost 12; bases outside the gene matches: 10. The CDR3 covers 15 residues. Germline CDR1 MGHRA, CDR2 YSYEKL. Study observations and caveats: Certain motif variants had earlier appeared in reactive arthritis synovial fluid and blood.

TCRdb redid the calling of the 5' RACE reads with MiXCR, one entry per CDR3 protein. The sample has about 260,000 distinct CDR3 sequences; 20% are singletons. The sample holds a few counts of this clonotype. Its antigen is currently unknown. The sequenced sample was blood, either unsorted or a sorted T cell fraction (not recorded which). The chain has TRBV4-1 and TRBJ2-1; the match to TRBD2 covers 11 bases. The receptor was derived from a male donor with ankylosing spondylitis or in good health (not recorded which). CDR3 protein: CASSQVAGGPTGQFF. In DNA, the CDR3 is TGCGCCAGCAGCCAGGTAGCGGGAGGGCCTACGGGGCAGTTCTTC.